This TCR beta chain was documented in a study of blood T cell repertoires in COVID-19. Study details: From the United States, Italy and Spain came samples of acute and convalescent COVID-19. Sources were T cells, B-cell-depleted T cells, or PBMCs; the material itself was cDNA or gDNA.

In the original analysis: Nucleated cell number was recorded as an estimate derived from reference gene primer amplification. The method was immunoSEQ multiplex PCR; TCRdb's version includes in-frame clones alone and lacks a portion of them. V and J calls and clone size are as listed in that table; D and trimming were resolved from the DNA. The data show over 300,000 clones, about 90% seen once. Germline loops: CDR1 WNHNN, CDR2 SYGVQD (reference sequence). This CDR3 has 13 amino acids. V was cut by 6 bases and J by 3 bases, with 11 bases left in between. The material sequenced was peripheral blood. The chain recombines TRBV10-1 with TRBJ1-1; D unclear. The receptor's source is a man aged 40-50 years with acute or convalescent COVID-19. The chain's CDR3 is CASRENRDTEAFF. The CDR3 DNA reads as TGCGCCAGCAGGGAAAATCGGGACACTGAAGCTTTCTTT.